The 10 T cell receptor beta chains given below trace back to one sample, sequenced in a study of blood T cell repertoires in COVID-19. Some clones are missing from TCRdb's copy, which holds only in-frame ones; the method was immunoSEQ multiplex PCR. The sample consists of about 250,000 clones, 85% to 90% of them appearing once. Sequencing was performed on PBMCs or T cells enriched from blood (not recorded which). The receptors were sampled from a woman between 18 and 29 years old who had recovered from COVID-19.

This chain joins TRBV19 and TRBJ1-1; 10 bases align to TRBD1. This CDR3 spans 16 amino acids. V trimming: 6 bases; J trimming: 0 bases; junction bases outside the gene matches: 7. Germline V gene lookup returns CDR1 LNHDA and CDR2 SQIVND (reference sequence). The CDR3 DNA is TGTGCCAGTAGAACAGGACAGGGGGTGATGAACACTGAAGCTTTCTTT. It encodes CASRTGQGVMNTEAFF. Variable domain in full (rest from reference TRBV19 and TRBJ1-1): DGGITQSPKYLFRKEGQNVTLSCEQNLNHDAMYWYRQDPGQGLRLIYYSQIVNDFQKGDIAEGYSVSREKKESFPLTVTSAQKNPTAFYLCASRTGQGVMNTEAFFGQGTRLTVV.

The gene calls are TRBV28 and TRBJ1-2, with a tentative D call TRBD1 (5 bases). The V and J ends lost 7 bases and 2 bases respectively, with 17 bases between them. This CDR3 is built from 15 residues. The germline CDR1 and CDR2 sequences are MDHEN and SYDVKM. The DNA for the CDR3 is TGTGCCAGCACCCCCCCAGGGCGACCAAACTATGGCTACACCTTC. As protein: CASTPPGRPNYGYTF.

The genes are TRBV20-1 and TRBJ1-2; D uncertain. This CDR3 is 11 amino acids long. Germline V gene lookup returns CDR1 DFQATT and CDR2 SNEGSKA (reference sequence). Trimming took 3 bases from V and 7 from J, leaving 9 bases between them. The CDR3 loop is CSARGGLGYTF. In DNA, the CDR3 is TGCAGTGCTAGGGGCGGGCTTGGCTACACCTTC.

DNA of the CDR3: TGCGCCAGCAGCTCGGAGGATCTTCGGACGGAGACCGGGGAGCTGTTTTTT. It yields the protein CASSSEDLRTETGELFF. This rearrangement joins TRBV5-1 to TRBJ2-2; D might be TRBD2 (5 bases). The CDR3 is made up of 17 amino acids. V was cut by 3 bases and J by 5 bases, with 20 bases left in between. Germline CDR1 reads SGHRS; CDR2 reads YFSETQ. Supplemented by reference TRBV5-1 and TRBJ2-2, the full variable domain reads KAGVTQTPRYLIKTRGQQVTLSCSPISGHRSVSWYQQTPGQGLQFLFEYFSETQRNKGNFPGRFSGRQFSNSRSEMNVSTLELGDSALYLCASSSEDLRTETGELFFGEGSRLTVL.

The V gene is TRBV5-1, the J gene TRBJ2-5; 9 nucleotides line up with TRBD2. This CDR3 spans 15 amino acids. Germline V gene lookup returns CDR1 SGHRS and CDR2 YFSETQ. Trimming cost V 4 bases and J 2 bases; bases outside gene matches: 6. The CDR3 region is CASSAAGGQQETQYF. Here the CDR3 DNA reads TGCGCCAGCAGCGCAGCGGGGGGCCAACAAGAGACCCAGTACTTC.

The chain joins TRBV7-2 to TRBJ1-5; a weak D match, TRBD1 (5 bases). Germline loops: CDR1 SGHTA, CDR2 FQGNSA. Trimming removed 4 bases at V and 1 base at J, with 14 bases between. CDR3 length: 16 residues. The CDR3 here is CASSSWGGLSNQPQHF. DNA for the CDR3: TGTGCCAGCAGCTCTTGGGGGGGGTTGAGCAATCAGCCCCAGCATTTT.

This chain links TRBV9 with TRBJ1-2; TRBD1 might be the D (5 bases). Per the germline V gene, CDR1 is SGDLS and CDR2 is YYNGEE. The V end lost 0 bases, the J end lost 4 bases, and 10 bases lay between the germline ends. CDR3 size: 14 residues. In DNA, the CDR3 is TGTGCCAGCAGCGTAGGGGACTCTCCCTATGGCTACACCTTC. Translating gives CASSVGDSPYGYTF.

This chain connects TRBV18 to TRBJ1-2, with 8 bases fitting TRBD1. The ends lost 3 bases at V and 4 bases at J; junction bases unmatched: 13. Germline CDR1 reads KGHSH; CDR2 reads LQKENI. This CDR3 spans 17 amino acids. The CDR3 protein is CASSPPGQGRWGYGYTF. In DNA, the CDR3 is TGTGCCAGCTCACCCCCCGGACAGGGAAGGTGGGGCTATGGCTACACCTTC.

This chain uses TRBV27 with TRBJ1-6; D gene unclear. Germline lookup yields CDR1 MNHEY and CDR2 SMNVEV (reference sequence). This CDR3 has 15 residues. V was trimmed by 2 bases and J by 0 bases, leaving 5 bases between them. The CDR3 region has the DNA TGTGCCAGCAGTTTAATCGGCTCCTATAATTCACCCCTCCACTTT. Its protein is CASSLIGSYNSPLHF.

The rearrangement uses TRBV12-3 or TRBV12-4 and TRBJ2-3; D not certain. V lost 1 base, J lost 7 bases, and 6 bases lay in between. The CDR3 consists of 12 residues. CDR3 residues: CASSLVSNTQYF. In DNA, the CDR3 is TGTGCCAGCAGTTTAGTAAGCAATACGCAGTATTTT.